This T cell receptor beta chain originates from a study of T cells in Graves' hyperthyroidism and ophthalmopathy. At least ten counts were recorded for this clonotype. The CDR3 is made up of 13 amino acids. Trimming pared 5 bases from V and 7 bases from J, leaving 14 bases between. Regions amplified from RNA transcripts were the TCR beta CDR3 regions. The TCR CDR3 was amplified in a first-round RT-PCR using the HTBI primer set. TCRdb independently ran MiXCR on the multiplex PCR reads; one entry per CDR3 protein. Of more than 450,000 distinct CDR3 sequences listed, less than 20% are singletons. Sequencing was done on a sample of blood. The chain couples TRBV12-3 or TRBV12-4 to TRBJ1-2; a possible D gene is TRBD1 (6 bases). The receptor comes from a man in his forties with Graves' ophthalmopathy. The CDR3 DNA sequence: TGTGCCAGCAGTCTCACAGGGTTCGGTGGCTACACCTTC. As protein: CASSLTGFGGYTF.